Listed here are 30 T cell receptor beta chains from one sample, sequenced in a study of T cells after yellow fever vaccination. TCRdb passed the 5' RACE reads through MiXCR, listing each CDR3 protein once. The table lists 300,000 to 450,000 distinct CDR3 sequences, roughly 8.6% of them singletons. The starting material was PBMCs, obtained about 49 days after the first yellow fever vaccination. These receptors came from a man between 18 and 35 years old who received the YFV17D yellow fever vaccine.

The V and J genes are TRBV4-3 and TRBJ1-2; TRBD1 matches 7 bases. This CDR3 contains 16 residues. The junction had 7 bases not matched to a gene; V was cut back by 0 bases and J by 3 bases. The germline V gene encodes CDR1 LGHNA and CDR2 YSLEER. As DNA, the CDR3 is TGCGCCAGCAGCCAAGATCTTAAGGGGGCTTACTATGGCTACACCTTC. It encodes CASSQDLKGAYYGYTF.

The chain joins TRBV28 to TRBJ1-5; no clear D. The CDR3 consists of 12 residues. Trimming took 1 base from V and 10 from J, leaving 8 bases between them. Germline CDR1 reads MDHEN; CDR2 reads SYDVKM. CDR3 sequence (DNA): TGTGCCAGCAGTTTATACCGCGAACCCCAGCATTTT. Translation: CASSLYREPQHF.

This clonotype was recorded many times. CDR3 region: CASSLSWTGDTEAFF. In nucleotides, the CDR3 is TGTGCCAGCAGCTTATCATGGACAGGGGACACTGAAGCTTTCTTT. The genes are TRBV7-2 and TRBJ1-1; 9 nucleotides align to TRBD1. The CDR3 runs to 15 residues. Trimming cost V 2 bases and J 3 bases; bases outside gene matches: 4. The germline V gene has CDR1 SGHTA and CDR2 FQGNSA.

This clonotype was observed many times. The chain has TRBV5-4 and TRBJ2-3; TRBD1 or TRBD2 may be the D gene (6 bases each). The CDR3 consists of 14 residues. Germline CDR1 and CDR2: SGHNT and YYREEE (reference sequence). V was pared by 0 bases and J by 4 bases, with 9 bases between. The CDR3 spells CASSLGGAADTQYF. The CDR3 DNA follows: TGTGCCAGCAGCTTGGGGGGGGCTGCAGATACGCAGTATTTT.

The J gene is TRBJ2-5, the V gene TRBV7-2; no clear D gene. The CDR3 has 15 amino acids. Trimming removed 2 bases from V and 7 bases from J, with 17 bases in between. Germline-derived CDR1 and CDR2 are SGHTA and FQGNSA. This chain's CDR3 is CASSLSARSSRTQYF. For the CDR3, the DNA is TGTGCCAGCAGCTTATCTGCAAGAAGTTCGCGGACCCAGTACTTC.

This clonotype was picked up a small number of times. The chain carries TRBV2 and TRBJ1-5; D ambiguous. The CDR3 totals 15 residues. Germline lookup yields CDR1 SNHLY and CDR2 FYNNEI. Trimming stripped 6 bases from V and 0 bases from J, with 12 bases between. CDR3 DNA sequence: TGTGCCAGCAGCGTCGGGCGGTATAGCAATCAGCCCCAGCATTTT. Protein product: CASSVGRYSNQPQHF.

The chain combines TRBV7-2 with TRBJ2-2; TRBD1 aligns across 11 bases. Trimming took 4 bases from V and 3 from J; bases not matched to a gene: 4. The CDR3 is made up of 16 amino acids. The germline CDR1 and CDR2 sequences are SGHTA and FQGNSA. CDR3 nucleotide sequence: TGTGCCAGCAGCTCACGGACAGGGGGCGACACCGGGGAGCTGTTTTTT. It codes for CASSSRTGGDTGELFF.

The CDR3 sequence: CASSFNQYGYTF. The CDR3 DNA sequence: TGTGCCAGCAGTTTCAACCAATATGGCTACACCTTC. V is TRBV6-5 and J is TRBJ1-2; D gene ambiguous. The CDR3 sequence is 12 residues long. Trimming shortened V by 4 bases and J by 5 bases, and 8 bases separated the two germline ends. Per the germline V gene, CDR1 is MNHEY and CDR2 is SVGAGI.

This clonotype showed up just a few times. The chain employs TRBV2 and TRBJ2-2; D may be TRBD2 (5 bases). The V end was cut by 6 bases, the J end by 4 bases, with 12 bases between. Per germline, CDR1 SNHLY and CDR2 FYNNEI. This CDR3 has 14 amino acids. CDR3 coding DNA: TGTGCCAGCAGCGTTCGAACTAGCACCGGGGAGCTGTTTTTT. Translating gives CASSVRTSTGELFF.

The chain links TRBV19 to TRBJ2-1, with 7 bases lining up with TRBD2. Germline lookup yields CDR1 LNHDA and CDR2 SQIVND (reference sequence). CDR3 length: 14 amino acids. The V gene end was trimmed by 6 bases and the J gene end by 6 bases; junction bases not matched to a gene: 8. CDR3 in amino acids: CASSRTSSLNEQFF. CDR3 sequence (DNA): TGTGCCAGTAGCCGGACTAGTTCCCTCAATGAGCAGTTCTTC.

V usage is TRBV28 and J usage is TRBJ2-1, with D hard to call. In germline, CDR1 is MDHEN, CDR2 SYDVKM. The CDR3 extends over 15 amino acids. V dropped 6 bases and J dropped 4 bases, with 16 bases sitting between them. The CDR3 sequence: CASRSTAGPYNEQFF. In nucleotides, the CDR3 is TGTGCCAGCAGATCAACCGCCGGGCCGTACAATGAGCAGTTCTTC.

In its sample, this clonotype was seen a few times. V gene TRBV20-1 combines with J gene TRBJ2-2; D call uncertain. The CDR3 length is 15 residues. Per germline, CDR1 DFQATT and CDR2 SNEGSKA (reference sequence). Trimming took off 5 bases at V and 0 bases at J, with 13 bases between the two ends. DNA of the CDR3: TGCAGTGCTCGTAGTCCTTGGGCGAACACCGGGGAGCTGTTTTTT. Translation: CSARSPWANTGELFF.

In this sample, this clonotype turned up a few times. The V call is TRBV19, the J call TRBJ2-5; D is undetermined. The CDR3 sequence is 15 residues long. V lost 6 bases and J 2 bases, leaving 16 bases between the germline ends. Germline V CDR1 and CDR2: LNHDA, SQIVND (reference sequence). The CDR3 region is CASSDFRDLQETQYF. The CDR3 DNA reads as TGTGCCAGTAGCGATTTCAGAGACCTGCAAGAGACCCAGTACTTC. Full variable domain (rest looked up from reference TRBV19 and TRBJ2-5): DGGITQSPKYLFRKEGQNVTLSCEQNLNHDAMYWYRQDPGQGLRLIYYSQIVNDFQKGDIAEGYSVSREKKESFPLTVTSAQKNPTAFYLCASSDFRDLQETQYFGPGTRLLVL.

The rearrangement links TRBV6-6 to TRBJ2-7; TRBD2 matches at 9 bases. With V trimmed by 8 bases and J by 4 bases, 6 bases remained unmatched. CDR3 size: 13 residues. Germline CDR1 and CDR2: MNHNY and SVGAGI (reference sequence). CDR3 in amino acids: CASATSGLYEQYF. DNA of the CDR3: TGTGCCAGCGCGACTAGCGGATTATACGAGCAGTACTTC.

This clonotype has only a few counts. The chain couples TRBV10-3 to TRBJ2-2, with D maybe TRBD1 (6 bases). The CDR3 loop spans 20 amino acids. CDR1 ENHRY and CDR2 SYGVKD come from the germline V gene. Trimming left V 4 bases short and J 0 bases short, with 24 bases between. The CDR3 sequence: CAISGLIDFQGRTNTGELFF. CDR3 nucleotide sequence: TGTGCCATCAGTGGCCTCATTGACTTCCAGGGGCGAACGAACACCGGGGAGCTGTTTTTT.

This clonotype has only a few counts. The chain joins TRBV13 to TRBJ2-7; perhaps TRBD2 as D (7 bases). Trimming took 6 bases from V and 1 from J, leaving 13 bases between them. Germline V gene data show CDR1 as PRHDT and CDR2 as FYEKMQ (reference sequence). CDR3 size: 14 residues. CDR3 sequence (DNA): TGTGCCAGCAGGCGAGGGGGGGGGTCCTACGAGCAGTACTTC. This sequence encodes CASRRGGGSYEQYF. The full variable domain, with the rest looked up from reference TRBV13 and TRBJ2-7, is AAGVIQSPRHLIKEKRETATLKCYPIPRHDTVYWYQQGPGQDPQFLISFYEKMQSDKGSIPDRFSAQQFSDYHSELNMSSLELGDSALYFCASRRGGGSYEQYFGPGTRLTVT.

This clonotype was seen a few times. The rearrangement links TRBV5-1 to TRBJ1-6; D remains ambiguous. Germline V lookup: CDR1 SGHRS, CDR2 YFSETQ. V was trimmed by 2 bases and J by 0 bases, leaving 9 bases between them. This CDR3 is 16 amino acids long. The CDR3 nucleotides read TGCGCCAGCAGCTTAGATAAGAGCTCCTATAATTCACCCCTCCACTTT. Its translation: CASSLDKSSYNSPLHF.

This clonotype was picked up a small number of times. The V and J genes are TRBV7-9 and TRBJ2-7; a weak D match, TRBD1 (6 bases). Per the germline V gene, CDR1 is SEHNR and CDR2 is FQNEAQ (reference sequence). The germline V and J ends were trimmed by 1 base and 1 base, with 11 bases remaining between them. The CDR3 length is 15 residues. CDR3 bases: TGTGCCAGCAGCTTAGTGGATAGGGGGTCCTACGAGCAGTACTTC. Amino acids: CASSLVDRGSYEQYF.

This clonotype was detected a few times. V is TRBV7-2 and J is TRBJ1-4; D gene uncertain. The germline V gene encodes CDR1 SGHTA and CDR2 FQGNSA. V was trimmed by 5 bases and J by 8 bases, leaving 12 bases between them. The CDR3 is 13 residues long. The CDR3 region is CASSPRPTEKLFF. In nucleotides, the CDR3 is TGTGCCAGCAGCCCTCGTCCGACGGAAAAACTGTTTTTT.

This clonotype occurred a few times. The rearrangement uses TRBV7-9 and TRBJ2-7, with a tentative D call TRBD2 (5 bases). The ends were cut back, 1 base at V and 9 bases at J, with 7 bases in the middle. There are 11 residues in the CDR3. Germline values: CDR1 SEHNR, CDR2 FQNEAQ (reference sequence). In nucleotides, the CDR3 is TGTGCCAGCAGCTTAGACGGAGGGCAGTACTTC. The encoded protein is CASSLDGGQYF.

This clonotype was seen a handful of times. The chain combines TRBV20-1 with TRBJ1-6; TRBD1 aligns across 9 bases. Trimming removed 6 bases from V and 7 bases from J; junction bases left unmatched: 19. In germline, CDR1 is DFQATT, CDR2 SNEGSKA (reference sequence). This CDR3 region has 18 residues. CDR3 in DNA: TGCAGTGCCAGAAACTTCCCGGGACAGGGTCTTTGGAATTCACCCCTCCACTTT. Translated, it gives CSARNFPGQGLWNSPLHF.

The J gene is TRBJ1-5, the V gene TRBV20-1; possible D gene TRBD1, 6 bases. CDR1 and CDR2 from the germline V gene are DFQATT and SNEGSKA (reference sequence). The CDR3 extends over 14 amino acids. Trimming removed 3 bases from V and 6 bases from J, with 15 bases in between. The CDR3 spells CSASRGELSQPQHF. The CDR3 coding sequence is TGCAGTGCTAGCAGGGGCGAGTTAAGTCAGCCCCAGCATTTT.

This chain links TRBV19 with TRBJ1-1, with D perhaps TRBD1 (6 bases). The germline CDR1 and CDR2 sequences are LNHDA and SQIVND (reference sequence). The CDR3 is 13 amino acids. The ends were cut back, 7 bases at V and 6 bases at J, with 15 bases in the middle. The CDR3 loop is CASNRLEGAEAFF. CDR3 nucleotide sequence: TGTGCCAGTAATCGGCTCGAGGGGGCTGAAGCTTTCTTT. Full variable domain (remainder filled in from reference TRBV19 and TRBJ1-1): DGGITQSPKYLFRKEGQNVTLSCEQNLNHDAMYWYRQDPGQGLRLIYYSQIVNDFQKGDIAEGYSVSREKKESFPLTVTSAQKNPTAFYLCASNRLEGAEAFFGQGTRLTVV.

This clonotype was recorded at least ten times. This chain links TRBV7-2 with TRBJ2-2; 9 nucleotides match TRBD2. V was pared by 1 base and J by 4 bases, with 4 bases of the junction left unmatched. Germline V gives CDR1 SGHTA, CDR2 FQGNSA. The CDR3 loop spans 16 amino acids. CDR3 bases: TGTGCCAGCAGCTTAGTGGCGGGGGGGGGCACCGGGGAGCTGTTTTTT. It yields the protein CASSLVAGGGTGELFF.

This clonotype has just a few counts. The chain joins TRBV3-1 to TRBJ2-7; D is ambiguous. CDR1 is LGHDT, CDR2 YNNKEL, per germline (reference sequence). This CDR3 contains 13 residues. Trimming removed 1 base at V and 6 bases at J, with 10 bases between. The CDR3 nucleotides are TGTGCCAGCAGCCAAGCAGGTGGGGTCGAGCAGTACTTC. Its protein product is CASSQAGGVEQYF.

This chain joins TRBV19 and TRBJ1-5; TRBD1 is a possible D gene (5 bases). The CDR3 loop spans 13 amino acids. V lost 7 bases and J lost 4, with 11 bases in between. Germline lookup yields CDR1 LNHDA and CDR2 SQIVND (reference sequence). CDR3 nucleotide sequence: TGTGCCAGTAAAGTATGGGGGAATCAGCCCCAGCATTTT. Protein product: CASKVWGNQPQHF.

The V and J genes are TRBV13 and TRBJ2-1; a weak D match, TRBD1 (6 bases). There are 12 residues in the CDR3. Trimming removed 5 bases from V and 8 bases from J, with 10 bases in between. Germline V gene lookup returns CDR1 PRHDT and CDR2 FYEKMQ (reference sequence). Written as DNA, the CDR3 is TGTGCCAGCAGCCCGAAGGGGGATGAGCAGTTCTTC. This encodes CASSPKGDEQFF.

This clonotype was counted only a few times. The CDR3 sequence: CASSPGTGVLKTQYF. The DNA for the CDR3 is TGTGCCAGCAGCCCCGGGACAGGGGTCCTGAAGACCCAGTACTTC. V gene TRBV11-2 combines with J gene TRBJ2-5; the match to TRBD1 covers 10 bases. The CDR3 extends over 15 amino acids. Germline CDR1 and CDR2: SGHAT and FQNNGV. The J segment lost 6 bases and the V segment lost 5 bases, leaving 9 bases of the junction unmatched.

The rearrangement joins TRBV11-2 to TRBJ2-2; possible D gene TRBD2, 6 bases. Trimming pared 5 bases from V and 4 bases from J, leaving 17 bases between. CDR1 SGHAT and CDR2 FQNNGV come from the germline V gene. This CDR3 has 16 residues. In nucleotides, the CDR3 is TGTGCCAGCAGCCCAACCGCGGGACTGACCACCGGGGAGCTGTTTTTT. Its translation is CASSPTAGLTTGELFF.

The rearrangement uses TRBV4-3 and TRBJ2-5; TRBD2 agrees at 9 bases. The CDR3 loop spans 15 amino acids. Germline V gives CDR1 LGHNA, CDR2 YSLEER. V gave up 4 bases and J gave up 4 bases; unmatched junction bases: 7. The CDR3 coding sequence is TGCGCCAGCAGCCGATTAGCGGGGGCCCGAGAGACCCAGTACTTC. Translated: CASSRLAGARETQYF.